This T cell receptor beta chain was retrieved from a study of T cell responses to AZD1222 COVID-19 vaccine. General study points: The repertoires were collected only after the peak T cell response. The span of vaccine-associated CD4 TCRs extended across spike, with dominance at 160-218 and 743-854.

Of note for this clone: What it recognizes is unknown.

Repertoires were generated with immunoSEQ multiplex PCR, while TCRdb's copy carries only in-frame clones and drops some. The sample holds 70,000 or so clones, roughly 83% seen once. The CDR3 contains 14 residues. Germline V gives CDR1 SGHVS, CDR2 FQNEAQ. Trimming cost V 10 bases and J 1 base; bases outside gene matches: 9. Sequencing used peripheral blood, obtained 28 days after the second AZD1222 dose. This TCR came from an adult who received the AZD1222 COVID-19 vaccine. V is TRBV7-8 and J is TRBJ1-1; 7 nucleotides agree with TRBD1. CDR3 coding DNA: TGTGCCACCATGCTTGGGACAGCGAACACTGAAGCTTTCTTT. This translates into CATMLGTANTEAFF.